This entry lists 29 T cell receptor beta chains sequenced from one sample in a study of neurological immune-mediated disorders. One entry per CDR3 protein, called by TCRdb with MiXCR from the 5' RACE reads. This table has 30,000 or so distinct CDR3 sequences, 15% appearing once. Sequencing was done on a sample of PBMCs. These receptors originate from a man aged 65 to 85 in good health.

The V and J genes are TRBV9 and TRBJ2-3, with 7 bases aligning to TRBD1. CDR3 length equals 15 residues. Looked up from germline, CDR1 is SGDLS and CDR2 is YYNGEE. With 0 bases clipped from V and 1 base from J, the junction kept 2 bases outside the gene matches. CDR3 bases: TGTGCCAGCAGCGTAGAGGGACAGCGCACAGATACGCAGTATTTT. Its protein is CASSVEGQRTDTQYF.

Concerning this clonotype: At one end, the junction sequence differs from germline, possibly due to a read error. The gene calls are TRBV7-9 and TRBJ1-1, with D perhaps TRBD1 (5 bases). This CDR3 has 13 amino acids. Germline loops: CDR1 SEHNR, CDR2 FQNEAQ (reference sequence). CDR3 DNA: TGTGTCAGCAGCTTACAGGCGAGCACTGAAGCTTTCTTT. It translates to CVSSLQASTEAFF.

This chain joins TRBV28 and TRBJ2-1; D possibly corresponds to TRBD2 (6 bases). Germline CDR1 and CDR2: MDHEN and SYDVKM. The CDR3 is made up of 15 amino acids. V lost 6 bases and J 9 bases, leaving 21 bases between the germline ends. CDR3 DNA: TGTGCCAGCAGCCCAACCTTCACGGGAGATGGTGAGCAGTTCTTC. Translation gives CASSPTFTGDGEQFF.

This clonotype occurred many times. J is TRBJ2-3 and V is TRBV3-2. TRBV3-2 is marked as a pseudogene. The length of the CDR3 is 15 residues. In DNA form, the CDR3 reads TGTGCCAGCAGCCAGATTCCTTACACCACAGATACGCAGTATTTT. Translation: CASSQIPYTTDTQYF.

There are many counts of this clonotype. The chain carries TRBV4-1 and TRBJ1-1, with 7 bases lining up with TRBD1. This CDR3 has 16 amino acids. V was pared by 1 base and J by 2 bases, with 7 bases of the junction left unmatched. CDR1 MGHRA and CDR2 YSYEKL come from the germline V gene. CDR3 residues: CASSQAWGDSNTEAFF. CDR3 in DNA: TGCGCCAGCAGCCAAGCCTGGGGGGACAGTAACACTGAAGCTTTCTTT.

CDR3 loop: CAISVGDRRYTEAFF. CDR3 nucleotide sequence: TGTGCCATCAGTGTTGGGGACAGACGTTACACTGAAGCTTTCTTT. The chain has TRBV10-3 and TRBJ1-1, with TRBD1 identical over 7 bases. This CDR3 has 15 amino acids. From germline, CDR1 is ENHRY and CDR2 SYGVKD. J gave up 3 bases and V 4 bases, and 8 bases lay outside the gene matches.

Many counts were recorded for this clonotype. The CDR3 region has the DNA TGTGCCAGCAGCTTCCGTCCAGGGTTTGGTACTGAAGCTTTCTTT. It translates to CASSFRPGFGTEAFF. The V call is TRBV11-2, the J call TRBJ1-1; D possibly corresponds to TRBD1 (5 bases). CDR1 SGHAT and CDR2 FQNNGV come from the germline V gene. This CDR3 comprises 15 residues. Trimming left V 3 bases short and J 5 bases short, with 16 bases between.

In this sample, this clonotype turned up many times. This chain connects TRBV7-2 to TRBJ1-1; 7 bases fit TRBD1. V dropped 1 base and J dropped 11; count of bases not matched to a gene: 10. This CDR3 is built from 14 residues. The germline CDR1 and CDR2 sequences are SGHTA and FQGNSA. The CDR3 nucleotides are TGTGCCAGCAGCTTAGGGGGACCCGGGACAGACGCTTTCTTT. It is translated as CASSLGGPGTDAFF.

This clonotype occurred many times. The rearrangement links TRBV6-2 or TRBV6-3 to TRBJ2-5; tentatively, D is TRBD1 (5 bases). The CDR3 extends over 16 amino acids. Trimming took off 0 bases at V and 2 bases at J, with 13 bases between the two ends. Germline CDR1 MNHEY, CDR2 SVGEGT. CDR3 sequence (DNA): TGTGCCAGCAGTTACTCGATCCAGGACAAACAAGAGACCCAGTACTTC. Its translation: CASSYSIQDKQETQYF.

This clonotype was counted ten times or more. The gene calls are TRBV5-1 and TRBJ2-1, with TRBD1 as a possible D gene (6 bases). Germline CDR1 and CDR2: SGHRS and YFSETQ. V lost 0 bases and J lost 1, with 14 bases in between. The CDR3 contains 17 residues. In DNA form, the CDR3 reads TGCGCCAGCAGCTTGGGGCAGGGGCTCTTATCCTACAATGAGCAGTTCTTC. Translated, it gives CASSLGQGLLSYNEQFF.

This clonotype was recorded many times. The V gene is TRBV15, the J gene TRBJ2-4; 11 bases match TRBD1. V lost 1 base and J lost 2; bases outside the gene matches: 4. Germline V gene lookup returns CDR1 LNHNV and CDR2 YYDKDF (reference sequence). The CDR3 is made up of 17 amino acids. DNA of the CDR3: TGTGCCACCAGCAGAGGGACAGGGGGCGAGACCAAAAACATTCAGTACTTC. Protein: CATSRGTGGETKNIQYF.

This clonotype was seen a few times. This could be a read error, since a much larger clone is one nucleotide away. The chain recombines TRBV2 with TRBJ1-5; perhaps TRBD1 as D (5 bases). This CDR3 has 14 amino acids. Looked up from germline, CDR1 is SNHLY and CDR2 is FYNNEI. V was cut by 6 bases and J by 8 bases, with 17 bases left in between. The CDR3 sequence is CASSQRAGFKPQHF. DNA for the CDR3: TGTGCCAGCAGCCAACGAGCAGGGTTTAAGCCCCAGCATTTT.

This clonotype occurred many times. The chain couples TRBV7-2 to TRBJ1-1; D possibly corresponds to TRBD1 (5 bases). V shed 0 bases and J shed 6 bases, with 11 bases lying between them. From germline, CDR1 is SGHTA and CDR2 FQGNSA. The CDR3 consists of 14 residues. CDR3 DNA: TGTGCCAGCAGCTTAGCTTGGGGGAGCGCTGAAGCTTTCTTT. Its translation: CASSLAWGSAEAFF.

This clonotype was recorded at least ten times. The chain joins TRBV11-3 to TRBJ2-7, with D possibly being TRBD1 or TRBD2 (6 bases each). The CDR3 sequence is 14 residues long. V shed 5 bases and J shed 2 bases, with 13 bases lying between them. The germline CDR1 and CDR2 sequences are SGHNT and YENEEA. The CDR3 loop is CASSAGHRPYEQYF. The CDR3 DNA sequence: TGTGCCAGCAGCGCGGGACACCGCCCCTACGAGCAGTACTTC. The variable domain in full, with the rest retrieved from reference TRBV11-3 and TRBJ2-7, is EAGVVQSPRYKIIEKKQPVAFWCNPISGHNTLYWYLQNLGQGPELLIRYENEEAVDDSQLPKDRFSAERLKGVDSTLKIQPAELGDSAVYLCASSAGHRPYEQYFGPGTRLTVT.

This clonotype was seen a handful of times. The chain recombines TRBV20-1 with TRBJ2-2, with 10 bases lining up with TRBD1. Losses at the gene ends were 0 bases for V and 7 bases for J; bases not matched to a gene: 8. Germline CDR1 and CDR2: DFQATT and SNEGSKA (reference sequence). The CDR3 is 16 amino acids. CDR3 in amino acids: CSARDQGQGGIGELFF. CDR3 bases: TGCAGTGCTAGAGATCAAGGACAGGGGGGGATCGGGGAGCTGTTTTTT.

This clonotype appeared many times. This sequence joins TRBV20-1 and TRBJ2-1; D may be TRBD1 (6 bases). V lost 3 bases, J lost 7 bases, and 19 bases lay in between. The CDR3 extends over 15 amino acids. CDR1 is DFQATT, CDR2 SNEGSKA, per germline (reference sequence). CDR3 amino acids: CSASGPGTNTNEQFF. The CDR3 region has the DNA TGCAGTGCTAGTGGTCCCGGGACAAACACGAATGAGCAGTTCTTC.

This clonotype was seen at least ten times. This chain joins TRBV6-6 and TRBJ1-6; D is unclear. Germline loops: CDR1 MNHNY, CDR2 SVGAGI (reference sequence). This CDR3 contains 13 residues. Trimming shortened V by 2 bases and J by 9 bases, and 8 bases separated the two germline ends. CDR3 sequence reads: CASSYELGSPLHF. DNA for the CDR3: TGTGCCAGCAGTTACGAGCTAGGTTCACCCCTCCACTTT.

This clonotype showed up many times. The rearrangement uses TRBV2 and TRBJ2-7; 7 nucleotides line up with TRBD1. Per the germline V gene, CDR1 is SNHLY and CDR2 is FYNNEI. The V gene end was trimmed by 5 bases and the J gene end by 6 bases; junction bases not matched to a gene: 7. This CDR3 region has 13 residues. The CDR3 DNA is TGTGCCAGCAGTCCGACAGGGTCTGGCGAGCAGTACTTC. Amino acids: CASSPTGSGEQYF. The whole variable domain, remainder taken from reference TRBV2 and TRBJ2-7, is EPEVTQTPSHQVTQMGQEVILRCVPISNHLYFYWYRQILGQKVEFLVSFYNNEISEKSEIFDDQFSVERPDGSNFTLKIRSTKLEDSAMYFCASSPTGSGEQYFGPGTRLTVT.

This clonotype has at least ten counts. CDR3: CASSIPTGHYGYTF. CDR3 sequence (DNA): TGTGCCAGCAGCATCCCGACAGGTCACTATGGCTACACCTTC. The chain has TRBV5-6 and TRBJ1-2; D perhaps matches TRBD1 (6 bases). Trimming shortened V by 4 bases and J by 3 bases, and 13 bases separated the two germline ends. Germline values: CDR1 SGHDT, CDR2 YYEEEE. CDR3 length equals 14 residues.

This clonotype occurred many times. The rearrangement links TRBV7-9 to TRBJ2-5, with 8 bases that match TRBD2. Trimming cost V 4 bases and J 5 bases; bases outside gene matches: 6. This CDR3 is built from 14 residues. Germline CDR1 and CDR2: SEHNR and FQNEAQ (reference sequence). In DNA, the CDR3 is TGTGCCAGCAGCTCTCGGGGGGGTGAGGAGACCCAGTACTTC. The encoded protein is CASSSRGGEETQYF. The complete variable domain, with remaining parts taken from reference TRBV7-9 and TRBJ2-5, reads DTGVSQNPRHKITKRGQNVTFRCDPISEHNRLYWYRQTLGQGPEFLTYFQNEAQLEKSRLLSDRFSAERPKGSFSTLEIQRTEQGDSAMYLCASSSRGGEETQYFGPGTRLLVL.

This clonotype was found many times. The V and J genes are TRBV7-9 and TRBJ1-6; D is perhaps TRBD1 (6 bases). Germline CDR1 reads SEHNR; CDR2 reads FQNEAQ (reference sequence). Trimming removed 2 bases from V and 10 bases from J, with 18 bases in between. CDR3 length: 16 amino acids. The CDR3 is CASSLSGGSLRSPLHF. As DNA, the CDR3 is TGTGCCAGCAGCTTAAGTGGGGGCAGTCTGCGATCACCCCTCCACTTT.

Ten or more counts support this clonotype. This rearrangement joins TRBV11-2 to TRBJ1-5; possible D gene TRBD1, 5 bases. Germline V gene data show CDR1 as SGHAT and CDR2 as FQNNGV. CDR3 length equals 19 residues. V lost 0 bases and J lost 3, with 21 bases in between. CDR3 DNA: TGTGCCAGCAGCTTAGACTTTACGGCGAAAGGGGCGAACAATCAGCCCCAGCATTTT. Protein sequence: CASSLDFTAKGANNQPQHF.

In its sample, this clonotype was seen many times. V and J are TRBV6-6 and TRBJ2-1; a weak D match, TRBD2 (5 bases). Germline CDR1 is MNHNY and CDR2 is SVGAGI (reference sequence). V shed 5 bases and J shed 1 base, with 12 bases lying between them. This CDR3 is 15 amino acids long. DNA for the CDR3: TGTGCCAGCAGTCAAGCTCTAGCATCCTACAATGAGCAGTTCTTC. Its translation is CASSQALASYNEQFF.

This clonotype has a count of ten or more. This sequence joins TRBV7-2 and TRBJ1-4; TRBD1 agrees at 7 bases. The ends lost 3 bases at V and 2 bases at J; junction bases unmatched: 3. The CDR3 runs to 15 residues. Germline assignment: CDR1 SGHTA and CDR2 FQGNSA. The CDR3 DNA sequence: TGTGCCAGCAGCTTCGGGACAGATACTAATGAAAAACTGTTTTTT. Residues: CASSFGTDTNEKLFF.

This clonotype was picked up many times. The V gene is TRBV5-1, the J gene TRBJ2-5, with 9 bases that match TRBD2. The CDR3 sequence is 14 residues long. The germline V gene encodes CDR1 SGHRS and CDR2 YFSETQ. J was trimmed by 4 bases and V by 3 bases; bases with no gene match: 4. This CDR3 is CASSSNSGGETQYF. The CDR3 region has the DNA TGCGCCAGCAGCTCAAATAGCGGGGGAGAGACCCAGTACTTC. Full variable domain (outside the CDR3, taken from reference TRBV5-1 and TRBJ2-5): KAGVTQTPRYLIKTRGQQVTLSCSPISGHRSVSWYQQTPGQGLQFLFEYFSETQRNKGNFPGRFSGRQFSNSRSEMNVSTLELGDSALYLCASSSNSGGETQYFGPGTRLLVL.

This clonotype was recorded at least ten times. This rearrangement joins TRBV7-2 to TRBJ2-2, with D tentatively TRBD2 (5 bases). Germline V lookup: CDR1 SGHTA, CDR2 FQGNSA. V was pared by 3 bases and J by 5 bases, with 13 bases between. The CDR3 extends over 15 amino acids. The CDR3 DNA follows: TGTGCCAGCAGCTTCCGGGGAGCACAGACCGGGGAGCTGTTTTTT. This encodes CASSFRGAQTGELFF.

This clonotype was seen at least ten times. J is TRBJ2-7 and V is TRBV6-6, with TRBD1 identical over 8 bases. Germline V lookup: CDR1 MNHNY, CDR2 SVGAGI (reference sequence). Trimming at V came to 6 bases and at J to 6 bases, leaving 7 bases not matched to a gene. The CDR3 is 13 amino acids. CDR3 nucleotide sequence: TGTGCCAGCAGCGGGACAGGCCCGGGCGAGCAGTACTTC. Encoded protein: CASSGTGPGEQYF.

This clonotype was counted many times. The J gene is TRBJ2-2, the V gene TRBV20-1; TRBD2 matches at 7 bases. The V segment lost 0 bases and the J segment 1 base; nucleotides outside the gene matches: 5. Germline V CDR1 and CDR2: DFQATT, SNEGSKA (reference sequence). The CDR3 spans 16 residues. Here the CDR3 DNA reads TGCAGTGCTAGAGATCCTGGCGGGGGGAACACCGGGGAGCTGTTTTTT. Translation gives CSARDPGGGNTGELFF.

By sample fraction, this clonotype is medium-sized. The CDR3 loop reads CASSYGQGVYEQYF. In nucleotides, the CDR3 is TGTGCCAGCAGCTATGGCCAGGGGGTCTACGAGCAGTACTTC. The V call is TRBV7-9, the J call TRBJ2-7; 7 bases align to TRBD1. This CDR3 has 14 amino acids. Trimming removed 4 bases from V and 3 bases from J; junction bases left unmatched: 6. Germline V CDR1 and CDR2: SEHNR, FQNEAQ (reference sequence).